This TCR beta chain was sequenced in a study of blood T cells in healthy people across ages. General observations from the study: A roughly linear fall in TCR beta diversity per million T cells was seen with increasing age.

A remark on this clonotype: The antigen is not known.

A sample-barcoded 5' primer and a J-beta primer mix were used in a second PCR of roughly 7 to 11 cycles. All samples gave at least 3 million CDR3-containing paired-end reads. TCRdb used MiXCR to reprocess the 5' RACE reads, holding one entry per CDR3 protein. The data show roughly 1,800,000 distinct CDR3 sequences, just under 50% seen once. Trimming cost V 1 base and J 4 bases, with 13 bases left between them. CDR1 SGHTA and CDR2 FQGNSA come from the germline V gene. The CDR3 sequence is 15 residues long. The V and J genes are TRBV7-2 and TRBJ1-1; D is possibly TRBD1 (6 bases). The sequencing sample was made of blood. The sequence derives from a woman between 40 and 50 years old in good health. The CDR3 DNA follows: TGTGCCAGCAGCTTAGTCGGGGGGGCTAGCACTGAAGCTTTCTTT. Translating it yields CASSLVGGASTEAFF.